This is a list of T cell receptor beta chains from one sample in a study of CD8 T cells in ankylosing spondylitis. TCRdb re-called the 5' RACE reads with MiXCR, one entry per CDR3 protein. This sample has hundreds of thousands of distinct CDR3 sequences, with around 19% found just once. Sequenced material: blood, either unsorted or a sorted T cell fraction (not recorded which). The receptor source for this set is a male donor with ankylosing spondylitis or in good health (not recorded which). The CDR3 runs from the conserved cysteine through the conserved F or W. A D gene is named only where the DNA matches it firmly. Rows give clone size only sometimes, using once, few, many, or a class for an expanded clone.

j_call	clone_size	v_call	d_call	cdr3_aa	cdr3_nt
TRBJ2-3	-	TRBV5-1	-	CASSLPPSTLSTDTQYF	TGCGCCAGCAGCTTGCCCCCCTCTACACTTAGCACAGATACGCAGTATTTT
TRBJ1-6	many	TRBV5-1	-	CASSSGGTNSPLHF	TGCGCCAGCAGCTCGGGAGGGACTAATTCACCCCTCCACTTT
TRBJ2-3	-	TRBV15	-	CATSRGLERGTDTQYF	TGTGCCACCAGCAGAGGGTTGGAGCGGGGCACAGATACGCAGTATTTT
TRBJ2-2	many	TRBV20-1	-	CSARDPHTGELFF	TGCAGTGCTAGAGATCCCCACACCGGGGAGCTGTTTTTT
TRBJ2-2	few	TRBV5-1	-	CASTDLGSGELFF	TGCGCCAGCACCGATCTGGGGTCCGGGGAGCTGTTTTTT
TRBJ2-3	few	TRBV29-1	-	CSVEDRGTSTDTQYF	TGCAGCGTTGAAGATCGGGGAACTAGCACAGATACGCAGTATTTT
TRBJ1-1	-	TRBV15	-	CATSRDPLASAEAFF	TGTGCCACCAGCAGAGATCCCCTCGCCAGCGCTGAAGCTTTCTTT
TRBJ1-1	-	TRBV5-1	TRBD1	CASSPSQGATEAFF	TGCGCCAGCAGCCCGTCACAGGGGGCCACTGAAGCTTTCTTT
TRBJ2-1	-	TRBV30	-	CAWSVVASYNEQFF	TGTGCCTGGAGTGTAGTAGCGTCCTACAATGAGCAGTTCTTC
TRBJ2-3	many	TRBV10-2	-	CASSESKGRTDTQYF	TGCGCCAGCAGTGAGAGTAAGGGTCGGACAGATACGCAGTATTTT
TRBJ1-1	-	TRBV3-1	-	CASSPSGEGTEAFF	TGTGCCAGCAGCCCGTCCGGGGAGGGGACTGAAGCTTTCTTT
TRBJ1-5	few	TRBV4-1	-	CASSQVRGADSNQPQHF	TGCGCCAGCAGCCAAGTCAGGGGCGCAGATAGCAATCAGCCCCAGCATTTT
TRBJ2-2	few	TRBV10-3	-	CAISDGTNTGELFF	TGTGCCATCAGTGACGGGACGAACACCGGGGAGCTGTTTTTT
TRBJ1-1	-	TRBV18	-	CASSPRAVWAEAFF	TGTGCCAGCTCACCCCGGGCCGTCTGGGCTGAAGCTTTCTTT
TRBJ2-2	-	TRBV7-3	TRBD2	CASSLNRLAGNTGELFF	TGTGCCAGCAGCTTAAATAGACTAGCGGGGAACACCGGGGAGCTGTTTTTT
TRBJ2-3	-	TRBV12-3/TRBV12-4	-	CASSLKGHLLFASTDTQYF	TGTGCCAGCAGTTTAAAGGGCCATTTACTTTTTGCTAGCACAGATACGCAGTATTTT
TRBJ2-1	many	TRBV5-1	-	CASSLSAVSYNEQFF	TGCGCCAGCAGCTTGTCAGCGGTATCGTACAATGAGCAGTTCTTC
TRBJ1-4	-	TRBV10-3	-	CAISGEANEKLFF	TGTGCCATCAGTGGGGAAGCTAATGAAAAACTGTTTTTT
TRBJ2-3	-	TRBV7-8	TRBD2	CASSKAGGTDTQYF	TGTGCCAGCAGCAAAGCGGGGGGCACAGATACGCAGTATTTT
TRBJ1-1	many	TRBV29-1	-	CSVEEGRNTEAFF	TGCAGCGTTGAAGAAGGCAGGAACACTGAAGCTTTCTTT
TRBJ2-3	-	TRBV29-1	-	CSVRRAPGTDTQYF	TGCAGCGTTCGGAGGGCCCCGGGAACAGATACGCAGTATTTT
TRBJ1-2	-	TRBV18	-	CASSPGLDYGYTF	TGTGCCAGCTCACCCGGGTTGGACTATGGCTACACCTTC
TRBJ1-2	once	TRBV28	-	CTSSLGGTETYGYTF	TGTACCAGCAGTTTAGGGGGGACGGAGACTTATGGCTACACCTTC
TRBJ2-3	few	TRBV28	-	CASSNPRSGTDTQYF	TGTGCCAGCAGCAATCCTCGGTCAGGCACAGATACGCAGTATTTT
TRBJ2-3	few	TRBV20-1	TRBD1	CSARGTGGSRAQYF	TGCAGTGCTAGAGGGACAGGGGGCAGCAGGGCGCAGTATTTT
TRBJ2-1	many	TRBV7-2	-	CASSPPLVSYNEQFF	TGTGCCAGCAGCCCCCCACTAGTCTCCTACAATGAGCAGTTCTTC
TRBJ1-4	few	TRBV7-6	TRBD1	CASSLWDSSTNEKLFF	TGTGCCAGCAGCTTATGGGACAGTTCAACTAATGAAAAACTGTTTTTT
TRBJ2-2	few	TRBV12-3/TRBV12-4	TRBD2	CASSPTTSVAGELFF	TGTGCCAGCAGTCCTACGACTAGCGTGGCCGGGGAGCTGTTTTTT
TRBJ2-1	few	TRBV5-1	-	CASSSLGGYHYNEQFF	TGCGCCAGCAGCTCCCTCGGCGGGTATCACTACAATGAGCAGTTCTTC
TRBJ2-5	few	TRBV6-1	TRBD2	CASSVGREGLETQYF	TGTGCCAGCAGTGTCGGTCGGGAGGGCCTGGAGACCCAGTACTTC
TRBJ2-5	few	TRBV20-1	TRBD2	CSAPAGGPTGETQYF	TGCAGTGCCCCAGCGGGAGGGCCTACCGGGGAGACCCAGTACTTC
TRBJ1-2	-	TRBV5-6	-	CASSPAQGLSYTF	TGTGCCAGCAGCCCGGCTCAGGGGTTATCCTACACCTTC
TRBJ2-1	-	TRBV4-2	-	CASSQEVGGQFF	TGTGCCAGCAGCCAAGAAGTCGGGGGGCAGTTCTTC
TRBJ2-3	-	TRBV18	-	CASSQNGGEADTQYF	TGTGCCAGCTCACAAAATGGAGGGGAGGCAGATACGCAGTATTTT
TRBJ2-1	-	TRBV24-1	-	CATSDPTIINEQFF	TGTGCCACCAGTGACCCTACGATCATCAATGAGCAGTTCTTC
TRBJ1-5	few	TRBV4-2	-	CASSQDNRGNQPQHF	TGTGCCAGCAGCCAAGATAACAGGGGCAATCAGCCCCAGCATTTT
TRBJ2-3	-	TRBV14	-	CASSQVRDSLTDTQYF	TGTGCCAGCAGCCAGGTCCGGGACTCATTAACAGATACGCAGTATTTT
TRBJ2-5	few	TRBV28	TRBD1	CASSPPRQGMSQETQYF	TGTGCCAGCAGTCCACCCAGACAGGGTATGAGTCAAGAGACCCAGTACTTC
TRBJ2-1	-	TRBV9	-	CASSVAPGGQNNEQFF	TGTGCCAGCAGCGTAGCCCCCGGGGGGCAAAACAATGAGCAGTTCTTC
TRBJ2-1	-	TRBV12-3/TRBV12-4	TRBD2	CASSFVAGGYEQFF	TGTGCCAGCAGTTTTGTGGCGGGAGGTTATGAGCAGTTCTTC
TRBJ1-2	-	TRBV27	TRBD1	CASSSGGRTGSDYGYTF	TGTGCCAGCAGTTCGGGGGGCCGGACAGGGTCGGACTATGGCTACACCTTC
TRBJ2-2	-	TRBV11-2	TRBD2	CASSRAGDTNTGELFF	TGTGCCAGCAGCCGTGCGGGGGATACGAACACCGGGGAGCTGTTTTTT
TRBJ1-6	many	TRBV10-3	TRBD1	CAISNSGQKNSPLHF	TGTGCCATCAGTAATTCGGGACAGAAGAATTCACCCCTCCACTTT
TRBJ1-5	-	TRBV12-3/TRBV12-4	-	CASSPGINQPQHF	TGTGCCAGCTCCCCGGGGATAAATCAGCCCCAGCATTTT
TRBJ2-3	-	TRBV18	-	CASSPFHGTDTQYF	TGTGCCAGCTCACCATTTCACGGCACAGATACGCAGTATTTT
TRBJ2-1	-	TRBV28	-	CASSTGSLGDNEQFF	TGTGCCAGCAGTACCGGGTCACTAGGGGACAATGAGCAGTTCTTC
TRBJ2-1	-	TRBV18	TRBD2	CASSPQREGLHEQFF	TGTGCCAGCTCACCCCAGCGGGAGGGCTTGCATGAGCAGTTCTTC
TRBJ2-3	-	TRBV5-1	-	CASSLTYGSTDTQYF	TGCGCCAGCAGCTTGACGTACGGATCCACAGATACGCAGTATTTT
TRBJ2-3	many	TRBV20-1	TRBD2	CSARDLWGTSGSPDTQYF	TGCAGTGCTAGAGATCTCTGGGGGACTAGCGGCTCACCAGATACGCAGTATTTT
TRBJ2-2	-	TRBV6-2/TRBV6-3	-	CASSRDLWSGELFF	TGTGCCAGCAGTCGGGACCTGTGGTCCGGGGAGCTGTTTTTT
TRBJ1-1	-	TRBV6-1	TRBD1	CASSTLQGAEREAFF	TGTGCCAGCAGTACCCTACAGGGGGCTGAGCGTGAAGCTTTCTTT
TRBJ2-3	-	TRBV5-1	-	CVSSRLVSSGDTQYF	TGCGTCAGCAGCCGACTAGTGTCGAGCGGGGATACGCAGTATTTT